This TCR beta chain was identified in a study of T cell responses to AZD1222 COVID-19 vaccine. For the study at large: Researchers grouped second doses given at about 4 or about 12 weeks into one pool. Study-level results: Two doses of AZD1222 preceded a rise in Spike-specific TCR breadth and depth. Mapped onto spike, vaccine-associated CD4 TCRs spanned it and were dominant at 160-218 and 743-854. Targets within unmutated variant regions were reportedly found for nearly half of spike-specific TCRs.

Points on this clone: The antigen remains undetermined.

The CDR3 totals 14 residues. Between the trimmed V and J ends, which lost 4 bases and 4 bases, there was a span of 14 bases. The germline V gene encodes CDR1 MNHNY and CDR2 SVGAGI (reference sequence). Data came from immunoSEQ multiplex PCR; TCRdb stores just in-frame clones and leaves some out. The sample comprises 70,000 or so clones, around nine tenths of which are singletons, and about 8% rests with the top ten. The J gene is TRBJ2-7, the V gene TRBV6-6, with D possibly called TRBD1 or TRBD2 (5 bases each). This specimen consisted of peripheral blood, obtained on day 0 of AZD1222 vaccination. This TCR derives from an adult in good health. Here the CDR3 reads CASSFEGLKYEQYF. The CDR3 DNA reads as TGTGCCAGCAGTTTCGAGGGGCTTAAATACGAGCAGTACTTC.